One and the same sample provided the 30 T cell receptor beta chains below, sequenced in a study of T cells in Graves' hyperthyroidism and ophthalmopathy (dated by TCRdb to about 2019). The library was prepared using multiplex PCR. The sample was run on an Illumina HiSeq 2000. Amplification of TCR beta CDR3 regions was carried out from RNA transcripts. A first-round RT-PCR of the TCR CDR3 used the HTBI primer set with the Qiagen OneStep RT-PCR kit. In-frame beta chains were kept once TCRdb had trimmed the public reads at Q25 with fastp and called clones with MiXCR. All rows with the same CDR3 protein become a single entry with the most common DNA and genes. In this sample the table shows about half a million distinct CDR3 sequences, 15% to 20% of which occur a single time. 29% of the sample belongs to the ten largest clones. Sequencing was done on a sample of blood. Source of these receptors: a woman in her 30s with Graves' ophthalmopathy.

In its sample, this clonotype was seen many times. The chain couples TRBV6-2 or TRBV6-3 to TRBJ2-7, with 8 bases fitting TRBD1. Trimming took 7 bases from V and 3 from J; bases not matched to a gene: 17. Germline V CDR1 and CDR2: MNHEY, SVGEGT. The CDR3 contains 17 residues. CDR3 residues: CASTHRQGNPSFYEQYF. As DNA, the CDR3 is TGTGCCAGCACCCACCGACAGGGGAATCCCTCATTCTACGAGCAGTACTTC.

The chain employs TRBV19 and TRBJ2-7, with a tentative D call TRBD1 (6 bases). The length of the CDR3 is 14 residues. Germline values: CDR1 LNHDA, CDR2 SQIVND (reference sequence). The germline V and J ends were trimmed by 4 bases and 7 bases, with 17 bases remaining between them. The CDR3 sequence: CASSRRTASGEQYF. CDR3 DNA sequence: TGTGCCAGTAGTAGACGGACAGCTTCGGGAGAGCAGTACTTC.

This clonotype came up many times. The V and J genes are TRBV12-3 or TRBV12-4 and TRBJ2-3; 8 bases align to TRBD1. CDR3 length: 15 amino acids. Trimming at V came to 6 bases and at J to 4 bases, leaving 9 bases not matched to a gene. The CDR3 DNA reads TGTGCCAGCAGCCGGACAGGGCGAGGCGCAGATACGCAGTATTTT. Its translation is CASSRTGRGADTQYF.

This clonotype has just a few counts. The chain carries TRBV20-1 and TRBJ2-3; D ambiguous. The CDR3 loop spans 12 amino acids. Germline CDR1 is DFQATT and CDR2 is SNEGSKA (reference sequence). The ends were cut back, 2 bases at V and 5 bases at J, with 8 bases in the middle. CDR3 residues: CSARNPGDTQYF. CDR3 DNA: TGCAGTGCTAGAAACCCGGGAGATACGCAGTATTTT.

This clonotype was observed a few times. The rearrangement uses TRBV2 and TRBJ2-3; D is unresolved. The germline CDR1 and CDR2 sequences are SNHLY and FYNNEI. The CDR3 has 12 amino acids. Trimming cost V 6 bases and J 3 bases, with 7 bases left between them. The CDR3 region has the DNA TGTGCCAGCAGAAACACAACAGATACGCAGTATTTT. Amino acids: CASRNTTDTQYF.

This clonotype was counted only a few times. This chain joins TRBV4-1 and TRBJ1-1; 7 nucleotides align to TRBD1. The germline V gene encodes CDR1 MGHRA and CDR2 YSYEKL. This CDR3 spans 15 amino acids. J gave up 4 bases and V 4 bases, and 9 bases lay outside the gene matches. The chain's CDR3 is CASSRPDRDSTEAFF. The DNA for the CDR3 is TGCGCCAGCAGCCGCCCCGACAGGGACAGCACTGAAGCTTTCTTT.

This clonotype has only a few counts. V gene TRBV6-2 or TRBV6-3 combines with J gene TRBJ2-4; 8 positions match TRBD2. Germline V CDR1 and CDR2: MNHEY, SVGEGT. The CDR3 runs 14 residues. V trimming: 6 bases; J trimming: 6 bases; junction bases outside the gene matches: 7. In DNA, the CDR3 is TGTGCCAGCAGGAGAGAAGCGGGGGTAAACATTCAGTACTTC. Translating it yields CASRREAGVNIQYF.

Turning to this clonotype: One end of the junction is discordant with germline, which a read error may explain. The V gene is TRBV4-1, the J gene TRBJ2-2, with D possibly TRBD2 on 6 matching bases. The V gene's germline CDR1 is MGHRA and CDR2 YSYEKL. The CDR3 extends over 16 amino acids. CDR3 residues: CASSHKGLSGPGELFF. The DNA of the CDR3 is TGTGCCAGCAGCCACAAGGGACTGAGCGGCCCCGGGGAGCTGTTTTTT.

This clonotype was observed at least ten times. The gene calls are TRBV18 and TRBJ2-5, with TRBD1 matching 8 bases. This CDR3 comprises 15 residues. Germline-derived CDR1 and CDR2 are KGHSH and LQKENI. With V trimmed by 5 bases and J by 5 bases, 10 bases remained unmatched. CDR3 coding DNA: TGTGCCAGCTCATCCCGGGACAGGCCGACGGAGACCCAGTACTTC. It encodes CASSSRDRPTETQYF.

This chain connects TRBV10-1 to TRBJ1-1; D unresolved. Germline V gene sequence: CDR1 WNHNN, CDR2 SYGVQD (reference sequence). CDR3 size: 16 residues. V was clipped by 0 bases and J by 5 bases, with 16 bases between them. DNA for the CDR3: TGCGCCAGCAGTGAGTCGGTTGGATTCCTGGGGACTGAAGCTTTCTTT. Translating gives CASSESVGFLGTEAFF.

As regards this clonotype: A much more abundant neighbour one base away suggests this may be a read error. The genes are TRBV6-5 and TRBJ2-6, with TRBD1 matching over 7 bases. The CDR3 is 15 amino acids. CDR1 and CDR2 from the germline V gene are MNHEY and SVGAGI. CDR3 amino acids: CTSSYRGAGANVLTF. In DNA form, the CDR3 reads TGTACCAGCAGTTACAGGGGTGCTGGGGCCAACGTCCTGACTTTC.

Concerning this clonotype itself: A much larger clonotype is one base distant, so this may be a read error. The chain recombines TRBV12-3 or TRBV12-4 with TRBJ2-1, with D perhaps TRBD2 (5 bases). The J call could be wrong; TRBJ2-7 is a better fit for the DNA end. The CDR3 contains 17 residues. The chain's CDR3 is CASSLARVGATYNEQYF. In DNA form, the CDR3 reads TGTGCCAGCAGTTTAGCCCGGGTGGGAGCCACCTACAATGAGCAGTACTTC.

The V gene is TRBV19, the J gene TRBJ1-1, with D tentatively TRBD1 (6 bases). The V and J ends lost 3 bases and 1 base respectively, with 15 bases between them. The CDR3 totals 16 residues. The germline CDR1 and CDR2 sequences are LNHDA and SQIVND (reference sequence). The CDR3 reads CASSIGPGTPNTEAFF. The CDR3 DNA reads TGTGCCAGTAGTATCGGCCCCGGGACACCGAACACTGAAGCTTTCTTT.

For the CDR3, the DNA is TGCAGTGAACTGGGCACAGACTCCTACGAGCAGTACTTC. Residues: CSELGTDSYEQYF. V and J are TRBV20-1 and TRBJ2-7; the D is unclear. With 7 bases removed from V and 0 bases from J, the gap between germline ends came to 13 bases. The CDR3 sequence is 13 residues long. Germline CDR1 DFQATT, CDR2 SNEGSKA (reference sequence).

The V and J genes are TRBV28 and TRBJ1-4; unclear D gene. There are 15 residues in the CDR3. Looked up from germline, CDR1 is MDHEN and CDR2 is SYDVKM. The V gene lost 3 bases and the J gene lost 2 bases, with 10 bases spanning the gap. The CDR3 DNA reads TGTGCCAGCAGTTTCCTCAGAGGCACTAATGAAAAACTGTTTTTT. Its protein product is CASSFLRGTNEKLFF.

This clonotype was counted at least ten times. V gene TRBV4-3 combines with J gene TRBJ2-5; a possible D gene is TRBD2 (6 bases). This CDR3 comprises 14 residues. V shed 0 bases and J shed 3 bases, with 8 bases lying between them. Per the germline V gene, CDR1 is LGHNA and CDR2 is YSLEER. The CDR3 bases are TGCGCCAGCAGCCAAGATCGGAGGGAAGAGACCCAGTACTTC. It encodes CASSQDRREETQYF.

This clonotype showed up many times. V and J are TRBV6-1 and TRBJ2-3; 9 bases agree with TRBD2. Germline V gene sequence: CDR1 MNHNS, CDR2 SASEGT. The trim removed 2 bases at V and 0 bases at J, leaving 9 bases unmatched. The CDR3 sequence is 18 residues long. Here the CDR3 reads CASSESRRLAVSTDTQYF. The CDR3 coding sequence is TGTGCCAGCAGTGAATCGCGGAGACTAGCGGTTAGCACAGATACGCAGTATTTT.

The chain is built from TRBV7-3 and TRBJ2-2, with TRBD2 matching 10 bases. The CDR3 has 16 residues. Germline loops: CDR1 SGHTA, CDR2 FQGTGA. V trimming: 5 bases; J trimming: 9 bases; junction bases outside the gene matches: 12. The chain's CDR3 is CASSPAGGPSTRELFF. The CDR3 DNA sequence: TGTGCCAGCAGCCCAGCGGGAGGGCCAAGTACCCGGGAGCTGTTTTTT.

This clonotype was recorded many times. The chain links TRBV7-2 to TRBJ2-3; TRBD2 agrees at 10 bases. CDR1 and CDR2 from the germline V gene are SGHTA and FQGNSA. J lost 2 bases, V lost 5 bases, and 13 bases had no gene match. This CDR3 is 18 amino acids long. CDR3 sequence (DNA): TGTGCCAGCAGCGTCGCAGCGGGAGGGCACCCCCCCACAGATACGCAGTATTTT. Amino acid sequence: CASSVAAGGHPPTDTQYF.

In this sample, this clonotype turned up many times. Written as DNA, the CDR3 is TGTGCCAGCTCACCACAGGGGGACTCACCCCTCCACTTT. It yields the protein CASSPQGDSPLHF. This sequence joins TRBV18 and TRBJ1-6, with D possibly matching TRBD1 (6 bases). The CDR3 has 13 amino acids. Germline V gene sequence: CDR1 KGHSH, CDR2 LQKENI. Trimming left V 1 base short and J 10 bases short, with 8 bases between.

The gene calls are TRBV4-1 and TRBJ2-7, with TRBD1 matching 11 bases. This CDR3 has 14 amino acids. Germline V gene data show CDR1 as MGHRA and CDR2 as YSYEKL. V lost 7 bases and J lost 4; bases outside the gene matches: 6. The CDR3 DNA sequence: TGCGCCAGCACAACCGGGACAGGGGGATACGAGCAGTACTTC. It codes for CASTTGTGGYEQYF.

This clonotype was seen a handful of times. One end of the junction fails to match germline, which may point to a read error. V gene TRBV10-3 combines with J gene TRBJ2-2; TRBD2 aligns across 9 bases. Germline V gene data show CDR1 as ENHRY and CDR2 as SYGVKD. The CDR3 consists of 16 residues. CDR3 bases: TGTGCCACCAGTGAGGAAGATCGGCGGGAGGGAGGGGAGCTGTTTTTT. Residues: CATSEEDRREGGELFF.

In its sample, this clonotype was seen many times. The chain joins TRBV11-2 to TRBJ2-3, with D possibly TRBD2 on 6 matching bases. This CDR3 comprises 14 residues. Germline CDR1 and CDR2: SGHAT and FQNNGV. V lost 9 bases to trimming and J lost 4 bases, with 17 bases between them. The CDR3 sequence is CASGGAGNSDTQYF. The CDR3 DNA sequence: TGTGCCAGTGGAGGGGCGGGAAATTCAGATACGCAGTATTTT. Variable domain in full (rest from reference TRBV11-2 and TRBJ2-3): EAGVAQSPRYKIIEKRQSVAFWCNPISGHATLYWYQQILGQGPKLLIQFQNNGVVDDSQLPKDRFSAERLKGVDSTLKIQPAKLEDSAVYLCASGGAGNSDTQYFGPGTRLTVL.

This clonotype was counted between two and nine times. This sequence joins TRBV5-1 and TRBJ2-1, with 7 positions matching TRBD2. Per germline, CDR1 SGHRS and CDR2 YFSETQ. V lost 4 bases to trimming and J lost 8 bases; unmatched junction nucleotides: 9. This CDR3 spans 14 amino acids. CDR3 DNA sequence: TGCGCCAGCAGCAGCGGACTAGTGCCTGATGAGCAGTTCTTC. Its protein is CASSSGLVPDEQFF.

This clonotype has a handful of counts. The J gene is TRBJ1-4, the V gene TRBV28, with TRBD1 as a possible D gene (5 bases). This CDR3 contains 15 residues. V was shortened by 3 bases and J by 7 bases, with 15 bases between the two germline ends. Per germline, CDR1 MDHEN and CDR2 SYDVKM. The CDR3 is CASSFQGPELEKLFF. As DNA, the CDR3 is TGTGCCAGCAGTTTTCAGGGCCCGGAACTTGAAAAACTGTTTTTT.

There are many counts of this clonotype. This chain's CDR3 is CASSSTGQGGHYGYTF. The CDR3 DNA follows: TGTGCCAGCAGCTCTACTGGACAGGGGGGGCACTATGGCTACACCTTC. This sequence joins TRBV28 and TRBJ1-2; 10 positions match TRBD1. V dropped 6 bases and J dropped 3; count of bases not matched to a gene: 10. CDR1 and CDR2 from the germline V gene are MDHEN and SYDVKM. There are 16 residues in the CDR3.

This clonotype was seen at least ten times. This chain uses TRBV7-2 with TRBJ1-1; D is ambiguous. The CDR3 is 15 amino acids. Trimming stripped 1 base from V and 4 bases from J, with 13 bases between. Germline values: CDR1 SGHTA, CDR2 FQGNSA. Here the CDR3 reads CASSLGPSQITEAFF. CDR3 nucleotides: TGTGCCAGCAGCTTAGGGCCAAGCCAAATCACTGAAGCTTTCTTT.

The chain links TRBV25-1 to TRBJ1-1; tentative D call: TRBD1 (5 bases). In germline, CDR1 is MGHDK, CDR2 SYGVNS. The germline V and J ends were trimmed by 7 bases and 5 bases, with 29 bases remaining between them. This CDR3 contains 18 residues. CDR3: CASISSGRSAGFVTEAFF. DNA for the CDR3: TGTGCCAGCATCAGCTCTGGGCGCTCGGCAGGGTTTGTGACTGAAGCTTTCTTT.

This clonotype was detected ten times or more. This chain links TRBV18 with TRBJ1-2; 11 positions match TRBD1. The CDR3 totals 17 residues. The V gene end was trimmed by 2 bases and the J gene end by 8 bases; junction bases not matched to a gene: 13. Per germline, CDR1 KGHSH and CDR2 LQKENI. CDR3 sequence (DNA): TGTGCCAGCTCACCAGGGACAGGGGGGATTCTTCAACTCGGCTACACCTTC. Protein: CASSPGTGGILQLGYTF. The whole variable domain, filled in from reference TRBV18 and TRBJ1-2, reads NAGVMQNPRHLVRRRGQEARLRCSPMKGHSHVYWYRQLPEEGLKFMVYLQKENIIDESGMPKERFSAEFPKEGPSILRIQQVVRGDSAAYFCASSPGTGGILQLGYTFGSGTRLTVV.

The DNA of the CDR3 is TGCAGTGCTAGAGATCTGGGACAGGGGTTCTCCTATAATTCACCCCTCCACTTT. Translation gives CSARDLGQGFSYNSPLHF. This chain links TRBV20-1 with TRBJ1-6, with 10 bases aligning to TRBD1. This CDR3 is 18 amino acids long. The V gene's germline CDR1 is DFQATT and CDR2 SNEGSKA (reference sequence). J was trimmed by 0 bases and V by 0 bases; bases with no gene match: 5.